The source of this T cell receptor beta chain is a study of shared clonotypes between healthy human individuals. Recent acute infections and vaccinations were absent in the healthy HIV-negative adult donors. Spread over ten immunoSEQ deep assay plates, unsorted PBMC DNA underwent sequencing. The assay was immunoSEQ multiplex PCR, and TCRdb's table has in-frame clones only and misses some. The sample includes hundreds of thousands of clones, just over 75% of them seen just once. Trimming cost V 11 bases and J 1 base; bases outside gene matches: 7. Germline V gene data show CDR1 as MDHEN and CDR2 as SYDVKM. The CDR3 contains 13 residues.

The clonotype was recovered from a woman aged 35 to 49 in good health. Some clones in this sample may be carry-over from other donors' samples. What was sequenced was PBMCs. The rearrangement links TRBV28 to TRBJ2-5; 7 bases line up with TRBD1. CDR3 coding DNA: TGTGCCCATTCCGGGACAGCCCAAGAGACCCAGTACTTC. Translating it yields CAHSGTAQETQYF.